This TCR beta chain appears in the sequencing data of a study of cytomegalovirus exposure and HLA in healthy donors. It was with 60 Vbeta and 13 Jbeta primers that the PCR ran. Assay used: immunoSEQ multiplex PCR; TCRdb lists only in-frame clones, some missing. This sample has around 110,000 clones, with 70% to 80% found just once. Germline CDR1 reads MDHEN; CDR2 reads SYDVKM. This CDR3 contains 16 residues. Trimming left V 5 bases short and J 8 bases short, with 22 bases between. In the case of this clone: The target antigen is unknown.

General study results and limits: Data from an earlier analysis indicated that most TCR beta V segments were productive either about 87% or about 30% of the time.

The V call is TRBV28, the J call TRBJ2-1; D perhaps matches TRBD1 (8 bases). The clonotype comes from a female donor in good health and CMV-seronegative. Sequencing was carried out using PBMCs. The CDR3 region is CASSKPGQGGSHEQFF. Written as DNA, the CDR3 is TGTGCCAGCAGTAAACCCGGACAGGGAGGGAGCCATGAGCAGTTCTTC.